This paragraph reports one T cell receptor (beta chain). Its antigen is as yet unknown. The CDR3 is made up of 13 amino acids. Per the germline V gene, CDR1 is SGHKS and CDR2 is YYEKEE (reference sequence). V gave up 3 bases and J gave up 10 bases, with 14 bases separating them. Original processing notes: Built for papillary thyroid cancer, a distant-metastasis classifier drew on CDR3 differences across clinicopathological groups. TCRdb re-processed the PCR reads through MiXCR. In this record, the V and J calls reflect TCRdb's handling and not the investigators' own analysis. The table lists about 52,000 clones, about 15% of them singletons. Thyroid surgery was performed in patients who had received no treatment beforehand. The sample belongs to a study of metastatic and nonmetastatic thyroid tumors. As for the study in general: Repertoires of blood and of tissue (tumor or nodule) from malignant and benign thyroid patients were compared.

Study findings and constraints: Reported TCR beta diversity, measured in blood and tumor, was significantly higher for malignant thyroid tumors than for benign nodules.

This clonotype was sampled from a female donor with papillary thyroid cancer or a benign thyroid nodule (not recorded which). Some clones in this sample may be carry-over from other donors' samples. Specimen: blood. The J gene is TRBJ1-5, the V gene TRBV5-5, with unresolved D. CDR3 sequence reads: CASSSQTVGPQHF. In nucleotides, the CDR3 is TGTGCCAGCAGCTCCCAAACAGTAGGTCCCCAGCATTTT.